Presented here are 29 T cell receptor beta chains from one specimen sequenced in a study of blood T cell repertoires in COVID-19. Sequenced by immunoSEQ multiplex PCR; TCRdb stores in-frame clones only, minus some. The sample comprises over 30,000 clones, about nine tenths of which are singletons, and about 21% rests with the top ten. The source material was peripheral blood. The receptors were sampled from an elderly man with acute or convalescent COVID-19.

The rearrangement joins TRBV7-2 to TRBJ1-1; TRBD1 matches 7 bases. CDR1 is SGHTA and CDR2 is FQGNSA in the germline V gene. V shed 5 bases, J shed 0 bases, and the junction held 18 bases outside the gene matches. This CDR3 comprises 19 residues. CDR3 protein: CASSPDRVHLFFMNTEAFF. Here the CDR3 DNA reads TGTGCCAGCAGCCCTGACAGGGTCCATCTGTTTTTTATGAACACTGAAGCTTTCTTT.

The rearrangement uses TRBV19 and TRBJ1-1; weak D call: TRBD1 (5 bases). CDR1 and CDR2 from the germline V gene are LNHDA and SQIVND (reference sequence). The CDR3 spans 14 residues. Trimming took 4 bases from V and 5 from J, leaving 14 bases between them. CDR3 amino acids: CASSTQGGTTEAFF. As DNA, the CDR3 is TGTGCCAGTAGTACCCAGGGAGGAACGACTGAAGCTTTCTTT.

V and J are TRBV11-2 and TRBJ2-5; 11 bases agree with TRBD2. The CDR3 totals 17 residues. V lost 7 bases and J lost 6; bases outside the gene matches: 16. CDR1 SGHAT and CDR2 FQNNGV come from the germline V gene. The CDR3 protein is CASNQGVTSGGWKTQYF. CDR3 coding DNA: TGTGCCAGCAATCAAGGCGTAACTAGCGGGGGTTGGAAGACCCAGTACTTC. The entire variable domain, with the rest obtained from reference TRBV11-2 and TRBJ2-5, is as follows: EAGVAQSPRYKIIEKRQSVAFWCNPISGHATLYWYQQILGQGPKLLIQFQNNGVVDDSQLPKDRFSAERLKGVDSTLKIQPAKLEDSAVYLCASNQGVTSGGWKTQYFGPGTRLLVL.

The CDR3 protein is CASKVMGASTDTQYF. The CDR3 DNA reads as TGTGCCAGCAAGGTGATGGGGGCGAGCACAGATACGCAGTATTTT. The chain has TRBV2 and TRBJ2-3; tentatively, D is TRBD1 (6 bases). V lost 7 bases and J lost 0, with 14 bases in between. Germline values: CDR1 SNHLY, CDR2 FYNNEI. The CDR3 totals 15 residues.

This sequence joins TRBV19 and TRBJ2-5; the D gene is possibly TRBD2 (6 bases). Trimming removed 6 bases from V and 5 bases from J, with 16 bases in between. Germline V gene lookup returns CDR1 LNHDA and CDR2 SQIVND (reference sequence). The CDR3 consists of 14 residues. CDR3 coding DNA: TGTGCCAGTAGGTCTAGCGCGGGACGGGAGACCCAGTACTTC. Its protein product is CASRSSAGRETQYF.

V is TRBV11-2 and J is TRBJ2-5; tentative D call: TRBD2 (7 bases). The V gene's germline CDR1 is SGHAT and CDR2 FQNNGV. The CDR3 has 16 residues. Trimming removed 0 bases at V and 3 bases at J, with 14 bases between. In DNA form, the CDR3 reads TGTGCCAGCAGCTTAGAGCGGGGGCTACCGAAAGAGACCCAGTACTTC. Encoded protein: CASSLERGLPKETQYF.

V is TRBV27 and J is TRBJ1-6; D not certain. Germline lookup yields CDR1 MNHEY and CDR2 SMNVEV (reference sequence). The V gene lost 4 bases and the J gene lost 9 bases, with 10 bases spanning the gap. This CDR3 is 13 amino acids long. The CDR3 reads CASSYGPGSPLHF. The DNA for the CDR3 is TGTGCCAGCAGTTATGGCCCTGGTTCACCCCTCCACTTT.

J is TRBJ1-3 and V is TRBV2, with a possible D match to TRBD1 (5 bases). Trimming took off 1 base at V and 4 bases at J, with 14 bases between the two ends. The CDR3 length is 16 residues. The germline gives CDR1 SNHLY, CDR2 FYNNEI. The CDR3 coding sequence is TGTGCCAGCAGTGAAGATGCGGGGGTTGTGGGAAACACCATATATTTT. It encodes CASSEDAGVVGNTIYF.

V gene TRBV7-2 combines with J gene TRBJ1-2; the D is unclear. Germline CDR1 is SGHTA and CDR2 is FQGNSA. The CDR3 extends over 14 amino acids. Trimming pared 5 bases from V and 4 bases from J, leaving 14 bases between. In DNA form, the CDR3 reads TGTGCCAGCAGCCCAGCGGGAGGGTTCTATGGCTACACCTTC. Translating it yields CASSPAGGFYGYTF.

In DNA, the CDR3 is TGTGCCTGGAGTGGGGACAGCAAAACCACAGATACGCAGTATTTT. Amino acid sequence: CAWSGDSKTTDTQYF. The chain recombines TRBV30 with TRBJ2-3; 7 positions match TRBD1. The CDR3 has 15 amino acids. The trim removed 1 base at V and 2 bases at J, leaving 6 bases unmatched. Germline V gene lookup returns CDR1 GTSNPN and CDR2 SVGIG (reference sequence). The whole variable domain, filled in from reference TRBV30 and TRBJ2-3, reads SQTIHQWPATLVQPVGSPLSLECTVEGTSNPNLYWYRQAAGRGLQLLFYSVGIGQISSEVPQNLSASRPQDRQFILSSKKLLLSDSGFYLCAWSGDSKTTDTQYFGPGTRLTVL.

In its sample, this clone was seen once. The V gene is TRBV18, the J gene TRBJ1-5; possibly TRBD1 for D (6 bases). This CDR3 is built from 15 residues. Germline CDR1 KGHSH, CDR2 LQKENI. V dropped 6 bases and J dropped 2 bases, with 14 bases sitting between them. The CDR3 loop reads CASSQQGKGNQPQHF. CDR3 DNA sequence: TGTGCCAGCTCTCAACAGGGCAAGGGCAATCAGCCCCAGCATTTT.

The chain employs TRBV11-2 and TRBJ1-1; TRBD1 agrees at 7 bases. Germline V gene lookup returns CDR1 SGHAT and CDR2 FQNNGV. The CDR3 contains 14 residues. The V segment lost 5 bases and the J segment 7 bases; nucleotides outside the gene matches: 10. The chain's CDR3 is CASSPRRGLGEAFF. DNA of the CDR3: TGTGCCAGCAGCCCCCGGAGGGGGCTCGGTGAAGCTTTCTTT.

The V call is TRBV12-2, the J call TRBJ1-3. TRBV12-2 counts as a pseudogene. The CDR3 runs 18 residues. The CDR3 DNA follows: TGTGCAAGTCGCTTACCTAGCGCGCCGGGATTTACTGGAAACACCATATATTTT. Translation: CASRLPSAPGFTGNTIYF.

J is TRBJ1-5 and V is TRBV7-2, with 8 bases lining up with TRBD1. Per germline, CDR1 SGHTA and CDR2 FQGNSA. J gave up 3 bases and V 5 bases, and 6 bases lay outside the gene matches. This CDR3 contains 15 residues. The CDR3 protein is CASSRDRGLNQPQHF. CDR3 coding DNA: TGTGCCAGCAGCAGAGACAGGGGACTCAATCAGCCCCAGCATTTT. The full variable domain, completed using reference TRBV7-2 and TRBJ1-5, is GAGVSQSPSNKVTEKGKDVELRCDPISGHTALYWYRQSLGQGLEFLIYFQGNSAPDKSGLPSDRFSAERTGGSVSTLTIQRTQQEDSAVYLCASSRDRGLNQPQHFGDGTRLSIL.

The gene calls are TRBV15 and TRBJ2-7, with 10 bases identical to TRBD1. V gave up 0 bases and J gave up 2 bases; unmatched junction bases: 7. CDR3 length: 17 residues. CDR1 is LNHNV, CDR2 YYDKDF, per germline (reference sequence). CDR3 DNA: TGTGCCACCAGCAGAGATCCGCCGGGGACAGGGGCCTACGAGCAGTACTTC. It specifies CATSRDPPGTGAYEQYF.

In DNA, the CDR3 is TGCAGTGCTAGTTTTCAGGGGAACACCGGGGAGCTGTTTTTT. Amino acid sequence: CSASFQGNTGELFF. V gene TRBV20-1 combines with J gene TRBJ2-2, with TRBD1 as a possible D gene (5 bases). The CDR3 is made up of 14 amino acids. The V gene's germline CDR1 is DFQATT and CDR2 SNEGSKA (reference sequence). V shed 3 bases and J shed 1 base, with 9 bases lying between them.

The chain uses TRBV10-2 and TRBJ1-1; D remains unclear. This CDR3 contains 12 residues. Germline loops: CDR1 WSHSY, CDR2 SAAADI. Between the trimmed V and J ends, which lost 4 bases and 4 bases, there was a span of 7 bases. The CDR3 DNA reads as TGCGCCAGCAGTGCCCTCTCCACTGAAGCTTTCTTT. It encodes CASSALSTEAFF.

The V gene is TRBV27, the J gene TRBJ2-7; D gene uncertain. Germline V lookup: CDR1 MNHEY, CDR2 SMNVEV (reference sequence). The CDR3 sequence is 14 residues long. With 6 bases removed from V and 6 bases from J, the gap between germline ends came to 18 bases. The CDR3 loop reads CASRRHASVGEQYF. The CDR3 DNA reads TGTGCCAGCAGACGACACGCCTCAGTCGGCGAGCAGTACTTC.

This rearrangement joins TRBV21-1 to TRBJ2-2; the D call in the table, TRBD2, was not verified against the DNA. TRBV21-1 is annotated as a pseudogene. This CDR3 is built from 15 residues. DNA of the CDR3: TGTGCCAGCAGCCCCCCTTGGGAGGGGGCCGGGGAGCTGTTTTTT. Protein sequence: CASSPPWEGAGELFF.

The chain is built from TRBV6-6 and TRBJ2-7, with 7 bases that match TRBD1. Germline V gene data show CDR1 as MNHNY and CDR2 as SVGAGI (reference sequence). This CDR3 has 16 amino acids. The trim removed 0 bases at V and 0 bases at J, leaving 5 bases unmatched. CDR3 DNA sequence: TGTGCCAGCAGTTACTCGGTCAGGGGGACCTCCTACGAGCAGTACTTC. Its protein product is CASSYSVRGTSYEQYF.

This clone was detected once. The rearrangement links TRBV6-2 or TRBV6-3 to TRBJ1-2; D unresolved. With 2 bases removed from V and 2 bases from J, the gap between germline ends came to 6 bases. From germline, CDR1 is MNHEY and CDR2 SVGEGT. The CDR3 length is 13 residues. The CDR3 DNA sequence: TGTGCCAGCAGTTACGGGCAGAACTATGGCTACACCTTC. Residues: CASSYGQNYGYTF.

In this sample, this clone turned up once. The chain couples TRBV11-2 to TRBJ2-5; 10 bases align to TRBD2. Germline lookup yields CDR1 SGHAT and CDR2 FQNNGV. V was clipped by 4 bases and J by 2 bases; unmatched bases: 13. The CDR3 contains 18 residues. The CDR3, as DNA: TGTGCCAGCAGCTCCGGATGGGGTAGCGGGGGGTCACAAGAGACCCAGTACTTC. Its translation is CASSSGWGSGGSQETQYF.

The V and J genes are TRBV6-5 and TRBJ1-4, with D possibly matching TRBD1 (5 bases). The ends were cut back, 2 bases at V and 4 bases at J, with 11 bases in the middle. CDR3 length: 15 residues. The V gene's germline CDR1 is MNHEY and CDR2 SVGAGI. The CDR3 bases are TGTGCCAGCAGTTACCTCCCGGGGGATAATGAAAAACTGTTTTTT. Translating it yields CASSYLPGDNEKLFF.

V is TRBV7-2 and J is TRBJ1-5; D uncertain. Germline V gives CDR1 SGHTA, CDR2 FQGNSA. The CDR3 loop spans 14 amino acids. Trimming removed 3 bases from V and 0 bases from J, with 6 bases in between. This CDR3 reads CASSFTSSNQPQHF. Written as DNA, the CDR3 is TGTGCCAGCAGCTTCACAAGTAGCAATCAGCCCCAGCATTTT. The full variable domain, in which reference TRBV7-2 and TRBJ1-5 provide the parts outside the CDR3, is GAGVSQSPSNKVTEKGKDVELRCDPISGHTALYWYRQSLGQGLEFLIYFQGNSAPDKSGLPSDRFSAERTGGSVSTLTIQRTQQEDSAVYLCASSFTSSNQPQHFGDGTRLSIL.

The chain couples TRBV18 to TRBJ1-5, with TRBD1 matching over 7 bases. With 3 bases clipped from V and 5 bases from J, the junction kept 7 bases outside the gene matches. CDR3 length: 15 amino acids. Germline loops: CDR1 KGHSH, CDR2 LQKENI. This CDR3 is CASSPGKGADQPQHF. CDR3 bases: TGTGCCAGCTCACCGGGGAAGGGGGCGGATCAGCCCCAGCATTTT.

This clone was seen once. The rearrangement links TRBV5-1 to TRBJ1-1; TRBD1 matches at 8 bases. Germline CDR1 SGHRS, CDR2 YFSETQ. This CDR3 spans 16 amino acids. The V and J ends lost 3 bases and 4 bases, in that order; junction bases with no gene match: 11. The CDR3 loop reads CASSSGQEGVGTEAFF. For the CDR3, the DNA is TGCGCCAGCAGCTCGGGACAGGAGGGGGTAGGCACTGAAGCTTTCTTT.

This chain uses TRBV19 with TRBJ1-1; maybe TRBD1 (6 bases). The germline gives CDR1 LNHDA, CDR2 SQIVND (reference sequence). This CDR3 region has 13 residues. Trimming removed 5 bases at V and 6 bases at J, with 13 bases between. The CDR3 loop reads CASSVQGSPEAFF. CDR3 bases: TGTGCCAGTAGTGTACAGGGATCCCCTGAAGCTTTCTTT.

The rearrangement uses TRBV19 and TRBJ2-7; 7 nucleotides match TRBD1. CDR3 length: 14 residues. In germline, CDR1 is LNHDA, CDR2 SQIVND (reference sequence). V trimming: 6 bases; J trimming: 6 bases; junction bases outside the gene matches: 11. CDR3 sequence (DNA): TGTGCCAGTAGCCAGGGACAGTTCTTAGGCGAGCAGTACTTC. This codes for CASSQGQFLGEQYF.

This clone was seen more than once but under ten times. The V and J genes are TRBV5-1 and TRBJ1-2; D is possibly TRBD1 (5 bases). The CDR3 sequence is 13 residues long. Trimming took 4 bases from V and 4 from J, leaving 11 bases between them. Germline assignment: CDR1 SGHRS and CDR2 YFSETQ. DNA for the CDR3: TGCGCCAGCAGCCCGGGGGTGGGCTATGGCTACACCTTC. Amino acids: CASSPGVGYGYTF.